This is a list of T cell receptor beta chains from one sample in a study of blood T cells in healthy people across ages. Via MiXCR, TCRdb re-called the 5' RACE reads, giving one row per CDR3 protein. The table has 790,000 or so distinct CDR3 sequences, 35% to 50% seen once. The sample was blood. These receptors originate from a man aged 80 or over in good health. Each CDR3 is given with its conserved first and last residue. The order of the fields is J gene, D gene, V gene, clone size, CDR3 protein, CDR3 DNA. A D gene is named only where the DNA matches it firmly. Expanded clones get a size class; other rows say once, few or many, or leave the size out.

TRBJ1-5 | NA | TRBV24-1 | NA | CATSDSGFSNQPQHF | TGTGCCACCAGTGATTCAGGGTTTAGCAATCAGCCCCAGCATTTT
TRBJ2-7 | TRBD1 | TRBV28 | NA | CASSPYRGHRSYEQYF | TGTGCCAGCAGTCCATACAGGGGACATAGGTCCTACGAGCAGTACTTC
TRBJ2-3 | NA | TRBV4-2 | many | CASSQRLFGTDTQYF | TGTGCCAGCAGCCAACGGTTATTCGGCACAGATACGCAGTATTTT
TRBJ1-6 | TRBD1 | TRBV20-1 | NA | CSARRRQGQSPLHF | TGCAGTGCTAGACGCCGACAGGGGCAGTCACCCCTCCACTTT
TRBJ2-5 | TRBD2 | TRBV4-3 | NA | CASSQLLAGGGTQYF | TGCGCCAGCAGCCAGCTCCTAGCGGGAGGAGGGACCCAGTACTTC
TRBJ2-1 | TRBD1 | TRBV14 | NA | CASSHLRTGGNYNERFF | TGTGCCAGCAGCCATCTCCGGACAGGGGGCAACTACAATGAGCGGTTCTTC
TRBJ2-1 | NA | TRBV7-2 | NA | CASSRRLDGNEQFF | TGTGCCAGCAGCCGCAGACTCGACGGCAATGAGCAGTTCTTC
TRBJ2-5 | NA | TRBV9 | NA | CASSPLPTVVGTPTGERYF | TGTGCCAGCAGCCCCCTCCCGACAGTTGTGGGCACTCCTACTGGGGAGCGGTACTTC
TRBJ2-1 | TRBD1 | TRBV6-5 | few | CASSYTQGAREQFF | TGTGCCAGCAGTTATACACAGGGGGCGAGAGAGCAGTTCTTC
TRBJ2-7 | TRBD2 | TRBV5-1 | once | CASSDRSASGTNEQYF | TGCGCCAGCAGCGATAGGTCTGCTAGCGGGACCAATGAGCAGTACTTC
TRBJ2-7 | TRBD2 | TRBV3-1 | NA | CASSPLRTSGTYEQYF | TGTGCCAGCAGCCCCCTACGGACTAGCGGGACCTACGAGCAGTACTTC
TRBJ2-5 | TRBD1 | TRBV12-3/TRBV12-4 | NA | CASNFRQGAHGETQYF | TGTGCCAGCAATTTTCGACAGGGGGCGCACGGGGAGACCCAGTACTTC
TRBJ2-1 | TRBD2 | TRBV30 | many | CAWSVLAGGGNEQFF | TGTGCCTGGAGTGTACTCGCGGGAGGAGGCAATGAGCAGTTCTTC
TRBJ2-7 | TRBD2 | TRBV20-1 | few | CSARDLAGFHEQYF | TGCAGTGCTAGAGATTTAGCGGGATTCCACGAGCAGTACTTC
TRBJ2-7 | NA | TRBV27 | once | CASSLRSGGGWSERYF | TGTGCCAGCAGTTTACGATCGGGGGGCGGGTGGTCCGAGCGGTACTTC
TRBJ2-5 | NA | TRBV7-8 | NA | CASSLVMRQGAGGGQETQYF | TGTGCCAGCAGCTTAGTTATGAGACAGGGGGCGGGAGGGGGGCAAGAGACCCAGTACTTC
TRBJ2-1 | NA | TRBV12-3/TRBV12-4 | NA | CASSGGTHDNEQFF | TGTGCCAGCAGTGGGGGGACCCACGACAATGAGCAGTTCTTC
TRBJ1-1 | TRBD1 | TRBV28 | once | CASRQDREADTEAFF | TGTGCCAGCAGGCAAGACAGGGAAGCGGACACTGAAGCTTTCTTT
TRBJ2-2 | NA | TRBV5-1 | NA | CASSWPKEGASTGELFF | TGCGCCAGCAGCTGGCCCAAGGAGGGGGCTAGCACCGGGGAGCTGTTTTTT
TRBJ2-5 | NA | TRBV12-3/TRBV12-4 | NA | CASSGLLMGETQYF | TGTGCCAGCAGTGGGCTCTTGATGGGAGAGACCCAGTACTTC
TRBJ2-3 | TRBD2 | TRBV7-2 | NA | CASSLRSGREDTQYF | TGTGCCAGCAGCTTACGCAGCGGGAGAGAAGATACGCAGTATTTT